This T cell receptor (beta chain) was documented in a study of blood T cell repertoires in COVID-19. Across the whole study: The samples span acute and convalescent COVID-19 from the United States, Italy and Spain. From T cells, B-cell-depleted T cells, or PBMCs came the material, which was cDNA or gDNA.

V was clipped by 6 bases and J by 5 bases; unmatched bases: 11. Per germline, CDR1 SQVTM and CDR2 ANQGSEA. The CDR3 is 14 residues long. Under the authors' procedure: The authors estimated nucleated cell counts from reference gene primer amplification. Assay used: immunoSEQ multiplex PCR; TCRdb lists only in-frame clones, some missing. V and J calls and clone size come straight from that table; D and trimming were deduced from the DNA. This table holds under 200,000 clones, roughly 90% found once. The sample consisted of peripheral blood. This clonotype was obtained from a woman in her 70s with acute or convalescent COVID-19. The J gene is TRBJ1-2, the V gene TRBV29-1; TRBD1 aligns across 8 bases. CDR3 sequence reads: CSVAPGQGYYGYTF. CDR3 coding DNA: TGCAGCGTGGCCCCCGGACAGGGATATTATGGCTACACCTTC.